This T cell receptor (beta chain) derives from a study of OX40 agonist ivuxolimab in advanced cancers. Study findings and constraints: In CD8+ T cells, expanded clones were on average more numerous than in CD4+.

This CDR3 spans 15 amino acids. CDR1 is LGHNA, CDR2 YNFKEQ, per germline. Germline trimming cut 4 bases from V and 3 bases from J; bases unmatched to any gene: 8. Method: immunoSEQ multiplex PCR; TCRdb's copy keeps in-frame clones and lacks some. The sample has about 14,000 clones, 82% seen once; the top ten hold roughly two fifths. Enrollment shut out patients with autoimmune disease history or systemic immunosuppression. Comment on this clone: Its antigen is not known.

The sequences come from CD4+ or CD8+ T cells sorted from blood, collected in a trial of the OX40 agonist ivuxolimab. This chain links TRBV4-2 with TRBJ2-7; 8 positions match TRBD1. The clonotype was recovered from an adult with an advanced solid tumor such as melanoma, head and neck, liver or kidney cancer. The CDR3: CASSPPGGEHYEQYF. The DNA for the CDR3 is TGTGCCAGCAGCCCGCCAGGGGGCGAACACTACGAGCAGTACTTC.